The TCR beta chain under discussion was sequenced for a study of cytomegalovirus exposure and HLA in healthy donors. The PCR had 60 Vbeta and 13 Jbeta primers. Clones were read by immunoSEQ multiplex PCR, and TCRdb kept only the in-frame ones, dropping some. This sample has around 69,000 clones, with about 70% found just once. The junction had 9 bases not matched to a gene; V was cut back by 0 bases and J by 7 bases. CDR1 and CDR2 (germline): SGHRS, YFSETQ. The CDR3 covers 15 residues. This clone was seen a handful of times. The rearrangement links TRBV5-1 to TRBJ1-2; TRBD1 matches at 7 bases. The receptor's source is a man aged 35 to 55 in good health and CMV-seropositive. Sequences were obtained from PBMCs. The CDR3 DNA sequence: TGCGCCAGCAGCTTGGGGGGACAGCCGAATAGTGGCTACACCTTC. This codes for CASSLGGQPNSGYTF. Full variable domain (outside the CDR3, taken from reference TRBV5-1 and TRBJ1-2): KAGVTQTPRYLIKTRGQQVTLSCSPISGHRSVSWYQQTPGQGLQFLFEYFSETQRNKGNFPGRFSGRQFSNSRSEMNVSTLELGDSALYLCASSLGGQPNSGYTFGSGTRLTVV.